The rows below give T cell receptor beta chains drawn from one sample of a study of Graves' ophthalmopathy and Graves' hyperthyroidism. TCRdb re-called the multiplex PCR reads through MiXCR, storing one row per CDR3 protein. Of fewer than 400,000 distinct CDR3 sequences in the sample, approximately 20% were seen once. The material sequenced was peripheral blood. The receptors come from a woman younger than 30 with Graves' ophthalmopathy. Both conserved end residues are part of each CDR3. The order of the fields is clone size, V gene, D gene, J gene, CDR3 protein, CDR3 DNA. D genes are given only for firm matches. Only part of the rows carry a size: once, few, many, or a class if the clone is expanded.

clone size: many
V gene: TRBV28
D gene: TRBD2
J gene: TRBJ2-7
CDR3 protein: CASSSWGTSGSLGYF
CDR3 DNA: TGTGCCAGCAGTTCCTGGGGGACTAGCGGGAGTCTGGGGTACTTC

clone size: many
V gene: TRBV12-5
D gene: -
J gene: TRBJ2-6
CDR3 protein: CASGFPGASPTAGANVLTF
CDR3 DNA: TGTGCTAGTGGTTTCCCCGGGGCCAGCCCCACGGCTGGGGCCAACGTCCTGACTTTC

clone size: many
V gene: TRBV12-3/TRBV12-4
D gene: -
J gene: TRBJ2-7
CDR3 protein: CASSLVSASSYEQYF
CDR3 DNA: TGTGCCAGCAGTTTAGTATCTGCTAGCTCCTACGAGCAGTACTTC

clone size: few
V gene: TRBV4-3
D gene: TRBD1
J gene: TRBJ2-2
CDR3 protein: CASSQDGDSTGELFF
CDR3 DNA: TGCGCCAGCAGCCAAGATGGGGACAGCACCGGGGAGCTGTTTTTT

clone size: many
V gene: TRBV5-1
D gene: -
J gene: TRBJ2-2
CDR3 protein: CASTTSRDTGELFF
CDR3 DNA: TGCGCCAGCACCACCTCCAGGGACACCGGGGAGCTGTTTTTT

clone size: -
V gene: TRBV6-1
D gene: TRBD1
J gene: TRBJ1-5
CDR3 protein: CASSPGQGVRNQPQHF
CDR3 DNA: TGTGCCAGCAGTCCGGGACAGGGGGTTCGCAATCAGCCCCAGCATTTT

clone size: many
V gene: TRBV15
D gene: TRBD1
J gene: TRBJ1-6
CDR3 protein: CATSRDRGTGDSPLHF
CDR3 DNA: TGTGCCACCAGCAGAGATCGAGGGACAGGGGATTCACCCCTCCACTTT

clone size: many
V gene: TRBV6-5
D gene: -
J gene: TRBJ2-7
CDR3 protein: CASSYSTRSYEQYF
CDR3 DNA: TGTGCCAGCAGTTATTCGACTCGTTCCTACGAGCAGTACTTC

clone size: -
V gene: TRBV12-3/TRBV12-4
D gene: TRBD1
J gene: TRBJ1-2
CDR3 protein: CASSRDRGIYGYTF
CDR3 DNA: TGTGCCAGCAGCCGGGACAGGGGAATCTATGGCTACACCTTC

clone size: few
V gene: TRBV7-9
D gene: TRBD1
J gene: TRBJ2-5
CDR3 protein: CASSLGDRVRWLYF
CDR3 DNA: TGTGCCAGCAGCTTAGGTGACAGGGTCCGTTGGCTGTACTTC

clone size: many
V gene: TRBV7-9
D gene: TRBD2
J gene: TRBJ2-7
CDR3 protein: CASSLLAVPYEQYF
CDR3 DNA: TGTGCCAGCAGCTTGCTAGCGGTCCCCTACGAGCAGTACTTC

clone size: many
V gene: TRBV27
D gene: -
J gene: TRBJ2-7
CDR3 protein: CASSLWAGAPYEQYF
CDR3 DNA: TGTGCCAGCAGTTTATGGGCAGGGGCCCCCTACGAGCAGTACTTC

clone size: -
V gene: TRBV11-2
D gene: TRBD1
J gene: TRBJ2-7
CDR3 protein: CASSFWEGQGAEEQYF
CDR3 DNA: TGTGCCAGCAGCTTCTGGGAGGGACAGGGGGCGGAGGAGCAGTACTTC

clone size: many
V gene: TRBV6-2/TRBV6-3
D gene: -
J gene: TRBJ2-7
CDR3 protein: CASSYGLYEQYF
CDR3 DNA: TGTGCCAGCAGTTACGGCCTCTACGAGCAGTACTTC

clone size: many
V gene: TRBV20-1
D gene: -
J gene: TRBJ1-5
CDR3 protein: CSAKGRQGGNQPQHF
CDR3 DNA: TGCAGTGCTAAGGGGAGGCAGGGAGGCAATCAGCCCCAGCATTTT

clone size: many
V gene: TRBV5-1
D gene: -
J gene: TRBJ2-2
CDR3 protein: CASSLYPGLIANTGELFF
CDR3 DNA: TGCGCCAGCAGCTTGTACCCGGGACTGATCGCGAACACCGGGGAGCTGTTTTTT

clone size: -
V gene: TRBV28
D gene: -
J gene: TRBJ2-7
CDR3 protein: CASSLPYIGEQYF
CDR3 DNA: TGTGCCAGCAGTTTACCATATATTGGGGAGCAGTACTTC

clone size: many
V gene: TRBV9
D gene: -
J gene: TRBJ1-2
CDR3 protein: CASSVGGDGAIPTNYGYTF
CDR3 DNA: TGTGCCAGCAGCGTAGGTGGAGATGGGGCCATACCAACTAACTATGGCTACACCTTC

clone size: many
V gene: TRBV28
D gene: -
J gene: TRBJ1-1
CDR3 protein: CASSLVLLSLNTEAFF
CDR3 DNA: TGTGCCAGCAGTTTGGTTCTCCTCTCCTTGAACACTGAAGCTTTCTTT

clone size: many
V gene: TRBV19
D gene: TRBD2
J gene: TRBJ2-7
CDR3 protein: CASSIIGSSGVHEQYF
CDR3 DNA: TGTGCCAGTAGTATAATCGGAAGCAGCGGGGTACACGAGCAGTACTTC

clone size: many
V gene: TRBV7-8
D gene: -
J gene: TRBJ2-2
CDR3 protein: CASSPDGELFF
CDR3 DNA: TGTGCCAGCAGCCCCGACGGGGAGCTGTTTTTT

clone size: -
V gene: TRBV12-3/TRBV12-4
D gene: TRBD1
J gene: TRBJ2-7
CDR3 protein: CATWGQGEYEQYF
CDR3 DNA: TGTGCCACCTGGGGACAGGGGGAATACGAGCAGTACTTC

clone size: -
V gene: TRBV28
D gene: -
J gene: TRBJ2-5
CDR3 protein: CASSPRAIWKTQYF
CDR3 DNA: TGTGCCAGCAGTCCTCGGGCGATATGGAAGACCCAGTACTTC

clone size: many
V gene: TRBV9
D gene: TRBD1
J gene: TRBJ1-1
CDR3 protein: CASSASAVGDSFPTLAFF
CDR3 DNA: TGTGCCAGCAGCGCCTCAGCAGTTGGGGACAGCTTCCCCACCCTAGCTTTCTTT

clone size: -
V gene: TRBV5-1
D gene: TRBD2
J gene: TRBJ2-2
CDR3 protein: CASSPGLAGAPTLAGELFF
CDR3 DNA: TGCGCCAGCAGCCCCGGACTAGCGGGAGCCCCGACATTGGCCGGGGAGCTGTTTTTT

clone size: many
V gene: TRBV20-1
D gene: -
J gene: TRBJ1-5
CDR3 protein: CSAKEDSNQPQHF
CDR3 DNA: TGCAGTGCTAAGGAGGATAGCAATCAGCCCCAGCATTTT

clone size: many
V gene: TRBV13
D gene: TRBD1
J gene: TRBJ2-4
CDR3 protein: CASSSWDSKNIQYF
CDR3 DNA: TGTGCCAGCAGCTCCTGGGACAGCAAAAACATTCAGTACTTC

clone size: many
V gene: TRBV6-2/TRBV6-3
D gene: TRBD2
J gene: TRBJ2-5
CDR3 protein: CASIRGLAGGRQETQYF
CDR3 DNA: TGTGCCAGCATTAGGGGGCTAGCGGGGGGCCGACAAGAGACCCAGTACTTC

clone size: many
V gene: TRBV7-3
D gene: TRBD1
J gene: TRBJ2-7
CDR3 protein: CASSLQGAHYEQYF
CDR3 DNA: TGTGCCAGCAGCTTACAGGGGGCCCACTACGAGCAGTACTTC

clone size: once
V gene: TRBV7-2
D gene: -
J gene: TRBJ1-2
CDR3 protein: CASRWSRDLYGYTF
CDR3 DNA: TGTGCCAGCAGGTGGTCCCGGGACCTTTATGGCTACACCTTC

clone size: many
V gene: TRBV30
D gene: -
J gene: TRBJ1-1
CDR3 protein: CAWGLLNTEAFF
CDR3 DNA: TGTGCCTGGGGACTTTTGAACACTGAAGCTTTCTTT

clone size: many
V gene: TRBV7-3
D gene: TRBD1
J gene: TRBJ2-2
CDR3 protein: CASSRYRGQGGELFF
CDR3 DNA: TGTGCCAGCAGCCGATACAGGGGGCAAGGCGGGGAGCTGTTTTTT

clone size: many
V gene: TRBV12-3/TRBV12-4
D gene: TRBD2
J gene: TRBJ2-2
CDR3 protein: CASRVAGDTGELFF
CDR3 DNA: TGTGCCAGCCGGGTAGCGGGAGACACCGGGGAGCTGTTTTTT

clone size: -
V gene: TRBV11-2
D gene: TRBD1
J gene: TRBJ2-6
CDR3 protein: CASRGQGATGANVLTF
CDR3 DNA: TGTGCCAGCAGGGGACAGGGGGCGACTGGGGCCAACGTCCTGACTTTC

clone size: few
V gene: TRBV27
D gene: -
J gene: TRBJ2-5
CDR3 protein: CASSWVGERETQYF
CDR3 DNA: TGTGCCAGCAGTTGGGTTGGGGAGCGAGAGACCCAGTACTTC

clone size: many
V gene: TRBV28
D gene: -
J gene: TRBJ1-2
CDR3 protein: CASSSVNRVWNGYTF
CDR3 DNA: TGTGCCAGCAGTTCGGTTAACAGGGTGTGGAATGGCTACACCTTC

clone size: many
V gene: TRBV9
D gene: TRBD2
J gene: TRBJ2-2
CDR3 protein: CASSPRARGGTGELFF
CDR3 DNA: TGTGCCAGCAGCCCCCGGGCCCGGGGGGGCACCGGGGAGCTGTTTTTT

clone size: many
V gene: TRBV5-1
D gene: TRBD2
J gene: TRBJ2-7
CDR3 protein: CASSLGLASHEQYF
CDR3 DNA: TGCGCCAGCAGCTTAGGACTAGCGAGCCACGAGCAGTACTTC

clone size: -
V gene: TRBV7-6
D gene: TRBD1
J gene: TRBJ1-2
CDR3 protein: CASSSGQGGHGYTF
CDR3 DNA: TGTGCCAGCAGCAGCGGACAGGGAGGACATGGCTACACCTTC

clone size: many
V gene: TRBV20-1
D gene: -
J gene: TRBJ2-7
CDR3 protein: CSAQTRQMQYF
CDR3 DNA: TGCAGTGCTCAGACCCGACAGATGCAGTACTTC

clone size: many
V gene: TRBV15
D gene: -
J gene: TRBJ1-2
CDR3 protein: CATTSGAQVSYGYTF
CDR3 DNA: TGTGCCACCACCTCGGGGGCCCAGGTTAGCTATGGCTACACCTTC

clone size: many
V gene: TRBV28
D gene: -
J gene: TRBJ2-7
CDR3 protein: CGSCGGTSYEQYF
CDR3 DNA: TGTGGATCGTGTGGGGGGACCTCCTACGAGCAGTACTTC

clone size: -
V gene: TRBV20-1
D gene: -
J gene: TRBJ1-2
CDR3 protein: CSAWIAGGFGYTF
CDR3 DNA: TGCAGTGCCTGGATTGCGGGGGGCTTTGGCTACACCTTC

clone size: many
V gene: TRBV2
D gene: TRBD1
J gene: TRBJ2-5
CDR3 protein: CASKGDRAQETQYF
CDR3 DNA: TGTGCCAGCAAAGGGGACAGGGCTCAGGAGACCCAGTACTTC

clone size: many
V gene: TRBV29-1
D gene: -
J gene: TRBJ1-1
CDR3 protein: CSVEEIKNTEAFF
CDR3 DNA: TGCAGCGTTGAGGAGATAAAGAACACTGAAGCTTTCTTT

clone size: many
V gene: TRBV18
D gene: TRBD1
J gene: TRBJ1-2
CDR3 protein: CASSPTGEDGYTF
CDR3 DNA: TGTGCCAGCTCACCGACAGGGGAGGATGGCTACACCTTC

clone size: many
V gene: TRBV4-1
D gene: -
J gene: TRBJ1-2
CDR3 protein: CASSQDSPGNYGYTF
CDR3 DNA: TGCGCCAGCAGCCAAGATTCCCCGGGAAACTATGGCTACACCTTC

clone size: many
V gene: TRBV12-3/TRBV12-4
D gene: -
J gene: TRBJ1-3
CDR3 protein: CASKRGSGNTIYF
CDR3 DNA: TGTGCCAGCAAGCGGGGCTCTGGAAACACCATATATTTT

clone size: many
V gene: TRBV12-5
D gene: -
J gene: TRBJ2-3
CDR3 protein: CASGLGQGYTDTQYF
CDR3 DNA: TGTGCTAGTGGTTTGGGGCAGGGCTACACAGATACGCAGTATTTT

clone size: many
V gene: TRBV28
D gene: TRBD2
J gene: TRBJ2-5
CDR3 protein: CASSLQLAGGQTQYF
CDR3 DNA: TGTGCCAGCAGTTTACAACTAGCGGGGGGTCAGACCCAGTACTTC

clone size: many
V gene: TRBV12-3/TRBV12-4
D gene: -
J gene: TRBJ2-2
CDR3 protein: CASKGGPDANTGELFF
CDR3 DNA: TGTGCCAGCAAGGGGGGCCCTGACGCGAACACCGGGGAGCTGTTTTTT